The 23 T cell receptor beta chains below come from one sample, sequenced in a study of T cells in Graves' hyperthyroidism and ophthalmopathy. Amplification yielded TCR beta CDR3 regions, with RNA transcripts as the source. With the HTBI primer set, the TCR CDR3 went through a first round of RT-PCR. TCRdb reprocessed the multiplex PCR reads with MiXCR, giving one entry per CDR3 protein. There are 350,000 to 400,000 distinct CDR3 sequences in the sample; 15% to 20% occur only once, and around 3.6% lies in the top ten. Sequenced input: blood. These receptors were collected from a woman between 18 and 29 years old with Graves' hyperthyroidism.

The sample holds many counts of this clonotype. This rearrangement joins TRBV2 to TRBJ1-1; tentative D call: TRBD1 (5 bases). CDR1 and CDR2 from the germline V gene are SNHLY and FYNNEI. CDR3 length: 15 amino acids. The germline V and J ends were trimmed by 3 bases and 4 bases, with 15 bases remaining between them. In DNA form, the CDR3 reads TGTGCCAGCAGTGAGGGACCCATGAGGGCCACTGAAGCTTTCTTT. It encodes CASSEGPMRATEAFF.

In its sample, this clonotype was seen many times. The genes are TRBV28 and TRBJ1-1, with a possible D match to TRBD1 (6 bases). Germline-derived CDR1 and CDR2 are MDHEN and SYDVKM. Trimming stripped 7 bases from V and 1 base from J, with 19 bases between. The CDR3 runs 16 residues. The CDR3 DNA follows: TGTGCCAGCACCAGAACAGGGTTAAGTTGGAACACTGAAGCTTTCTTT. Protein sequence: CASTRTGLSWNTEAFF.

This clonotype was picked up many times. CDR3 region: CASSYDARGTEAFF. DNA of the CDR3: TGTGCCAGCAGTTACGATGCTAGGGGAACTGAAGCTTTCTTT. The chain links TRBV6-2 or TRBV6-3 to TRBJ1-1; D possibly corresponds to TRBD1 (5 bases). Trimming removed 2 bases from V and 5 bases from J, with 12 bases in between. CDR1 is MNHEY and CDR2 is SVGEGT in the germline V gene. This CDR3 is 14 amino acids long.

Concerning this clonotype itself: Given a much more abundant clone one base away, this may be a read error. Without the conserved terminal phenylalanine or tryptophan, this CDR3 likely stems from a read error. The V call is TRBV6-1, the J call TRBJ1-1; D perhaps matches TRBD1 (5 bases). Germline V lookup: CDR1 MNHNS, CDR2 SASEGT. V lost 6 bases and J lost 0, with 14 bases in between. This CDR3 is 15 amino acids long. The CDR3 region is CASSRDRSVNTEAFL. The CDR3 nucleotides are TGTGCCAGCAGCAGGGATAGATCCGTGAACACTGAAGCTTTCTTG.

This clonotype was seen many times. V is TRBV6-5 and J is TRBJ1-5, with D unclear. The CDR3 covers 13 residues. Germline lookup yields CDR1 MNHEY and CDR2 SVGAGI. V gave up 6 bases and J gave up 2 bases, with 8 bases separating them. The CDR3 DNA reads TGTGCCAGCAGCTACCATGGCAATCAGCCCCAGCATTTT. Translating it yields CASSYHGNQPQHF.

In this sample, this clonotype turned up many times. The chain couples TRBV6-4 to TRBJ2-2; D uncertain. CDR1 and CDR2 from the germline V gene are MRHNA and SNTAGT. V was cut by 0 bases and J by 7 bases, with 6 bases left in between. This CDR3 is built from 13 residues. DNA of the CDR3: TGTGCCAGCAGTGACTCCGAGGTCGGGGAGCTGTTTTTT. Translated, it gives CASSDSEVGELFF.

The chain recombines TRBV12-3 or TRBV12-4 with TRBJ1-5; 7 bases map to TRBD1. J lost 3 bases, V lost 6 bases, and 5 bases had no gene match. The CDR3 length is 14 residues. CDR3: CASRTGTDNQPQHF. The CDR3 DNA is TGTGCCAGCAGGACCGGGACAGACAATCAGCCCCAGCATTTT.

This clonotype was detected ten times or more. The rearrangement joins TRBV6-5 to TRBJ1-3; 7 nucleotides line up with TRBD1. V lost 9 bases, J lost 4 bases, and 9 bases stayed unmatched. CDR1 MNHEY and CDR2 SVGAGI come from the germline V gene. This CDR3 region has 14 residues. CDR3 amino acids: CASGQVLGGNTIYF. The CDR3, as DNA: TGTGCCAGTGGACAGGTCTTAGGAGGAAACACCATATATTTT.

The chain couples TRBV7-2 to TRBJ2-7; weak D call: TRBD1 (6 bases). Trimming left V 5 bases short and J 3 bases short, with 14 bases between. The CDR3 has 14 residues. CDR1 is SGHTA, CDR2 FQGNSA, per germline. The CDR3 is CASSADSRNYEQYF. The DNA for the CDR3 is TGTGCCAGCAGCGCGGACAGTCGCAACTACGAGCAGTACTTC.

V gene TRBV19 combines with J gene TRBJ2-7; D remains ambiguous. V shed 4 bases and J shed 0 bases, with 10 bases lying between them. The CDR3 sequence is 14 residues long. CDR1 is LNHDA and CDR2 is SQIVND in the germline V gene (reference sequence). The CDR3 loop reads CASSTSVSSYEQYF. The CDR3 DNA follows: TGTGCCAGTAGTACGAGTGTAAGCTCCTACGAGCAGTACTTC. The entire variable domain, with the rest obtained from reference TRBV19 and TRBJ2-7, is as follows: DGGITQSPKYLFRKEGQNVTLSCEQNLNHDAMYWYRQDPGQGLRLIYYSQIVNDFQKGDIAEGYSVSREKKESFPLTVTSAQKNPTAFYLCASSTSVSSYEQYFGPGTRLTVT.

In its sample, this clonotype was seen many times. V is TRBV29-1 and J is TRBJ1-1, with a tentative D call TRBD1 (5 bases). V lost 2 bases to trimming and J lost 1 base, with 17 bases between them. CDR3 length: 16 amino acids. The V gene's germline CDR1 is SQVTM and CDR2 ANQGSEA. CDR3 DNA sequence: TGCAGCGTTGAAAGTTGGGGGAAAAAGGGGAACACTGAAGCTTTCTTT. This sequence encodes CSVESWGKKGNTEAFF. Supplemented by reference TRBV29-1 and TRBJ1-1, the full variable domain reads SAVISQKPSRDICQRGTSLTIQCQVDSQVTMMFWYRQQPGQSLTLIATANQGSEATYESGFVIDKFPISRPNLTFSTLTVSNMSPEDSSIYLCSVESWGKKGNTEAFFGQGTRLTVV.

In this sample, this clonotype turned up a few times. The rearrangement uses TRBV19 and TRBJ2-2, with a tentative D call TRBD2 (5 bases). Germline lookup yields CDR1 LNHDA and CDR2 SQIVND (reference sequence). Trimming took 3 bases from V and 9 from J, leaving 11 bases between them. The CDR3 spans 13 residues. Here the CDR3 DNA reads TGTGCCAGTAGTATGGCTAGCCTGAGGGAGCTGTTTTTT. Protein sequence: CASSMASLRELFF.

The genes are TRBV18 and TRBJ2-5; TRBD2 matches 8 bases. The CDR3 spans 17 residues. CDR1 is KGHSH, CDR2 LQKENI, per germline. Trimming removed 6 bases from V and 2 bases from J; junction bases left unmatched: 14. CDR3: CASSQSSLAVRQETQYF. In DNA form, the CDR3 reads TGTGCCAGCTCCCAATCCTCACTAGCGGTTAGGCAAGAGACCCAGTACTTC.

The sample holds many counts of this clonotype. This chain connects TRBV29-1 to TRBJ1-1; a weak D match, TRBD1 (5 bases). Germline V gene sequence: CDR1 SQVTM, CDR2 ANQGSEA. There are 16 residues in the CDR3. V was cut by 7 bases and J by 7 bases, with 28 bases left in between. The CDR3 is CSAGGLAKGRLNEAFF. The CDR3 DNA follows: TGCAGCGCTGGAGGTCTCGCAAAGGGGCGCCTTAATGAAGCTTTCTTT.

In its sample, this clonotype was seen many times. The chain uses TRBV11-1 and TRBJ2-6; D is undetermined. The CDR3 spans 18 residues. CDR1 SGHAT and CDR2 FQDESV come from the germline V gene (reference sequence). Trimming took off 6 bases at V and 0 bases at J, with 18 bases between the two ends. The CDR3 coding sequence is TGTGCCAGCAGAATCGGGCCAGTCGCATACTCTGGGGCCAACGTCCTGACTTTC. Its translation is CASRIGPVAYSGANVLTF.

CDR3: CASSLRGGYQETQYF. CDR3 nucleotide sequence: TGTGCCAGCAGCCTTCGGGGGGGGTACCAAGAGACCCAGTACTTC. The rearrangement joins TRBV5-5 to TRBJ2-5; 8 positions agree with TRBD2. With 4 bases clipped from V and 0 bases from J, the junction kept 5 bases outside the gene matches. The CDR3 covers 15 residues. Germline CDR1 and CDR2: SGHKS and YYEKEE (reference sequence).

Ten or more counts support this clonotype. The chain combines TRBV11-3 with TRBJ2-7, with 9 positions matching TRBD1. V was pared by 5 bases and J by 7 bases, with 9 bases of the junction left unmatched. Germline CDR1 is SGHNT and CDR2 is YENEEA. This CDR3 contains 14 residues. The CDR3 DNA reads TGTGCCAGCAGCCCGACAGGCGACAGGGGGGAGCAGTACTTC. Amino acids: CASSPTGDRGEQYF.

Details on this clonotype: The final CDR3 position lacks the conserved phenylalanine or tryptophan, pointing to a likely read error. The CDR3 bases are TGTGCCAGCAGCTTTGCGCCCGGGGGCTACGAGCAGTACTAC. The encoded protein is CASSFAPGGYEQYY. This chain joins TRBV7-2 and TRBJ2-7; D is possibly TRBD2 (6 bases). The ends were cut back, 3 bases at V and 3 bases at J, with 12 bases in the middle. The CDR3 covers 14 residues. Germline-derived CDR1 and CDR2 are SGHTA and FQGNSA.

This clonotype was observed at least ten times. The rearrangement joins TRBV6-1 to TRBJ1-1; a weak D match, TRBD1 (6 bases). Trimming cost V 7 bases and J 8 bases, with 17 bases left between them. The CDR3 sequence is 13 residues long. Germline CDR1 and CDR2: MNHNS and SASEGT. The CDR3 DNA sequence: TGTGCCAGCACCGTCGAGGGGGTAGGAGAAGCTTTCTTT. It encodes CASTVEGVGEAFF.

This clonotype was counted ten times or more. The chain links TRBV12-3 or TRBV12-4 to TRBJ2-7; TRBD1 aligns across 9 bases. V dropped 5 bases and J dropped 4; count of bases not matched to a gene: 9. CDR3 size: 15 residues. This CDR3 reads CASSQPGTGSYEQYF. In DNA form, the CDR3 reads TGTGCCAGCAGTCAACCGGGGACAGGGTCTTACGAGCAGTACTTC.

The sample holds many counts of this clonotype. The chain's CDR3 is CASSPIWRGGEKETQYF. In DNA form, the CDR3 reads TGCGCCAGCAGCCCCATTTGGAGGGGGGGCGAAAAAGAGACCCAGTACTTC. The chain has TRBV4-1 and TRBJ2-5; perhaps TRBD2 as D (7 bases). Germline lookup yields CDR1 MGHRA and CDR2 YSYEKL. CDR3 length: 17 amino acids. Trimming shortened V by 4 bases and J by 3 bases, and 21 bases separated the two germline ends.

J is TRBJ1-2 and V is TRBV18; 11 bases are shared with TRBD1. Germline CDR1 is KGHSH and CDR2 is LQKENI. This CDR3 is built from 16 residues. V was clipped by 0 bases and J by 2 bases; unmatched bases: 2. The CDR3 sequence is CASSPPGTGGNYGYTF. The CDR3 DNA reads TGTGCCAGCTCACCACCCGGGACAGGGGGAAACTATGGCTACACCTTC.

This clonotype was seen at least ten times. The V and J genes are TRBV6-1 and TRBJ2-7, with 9 bases matching TRBD2. The CDR3 totals 15 residues. Germline V gene sequence: CDR1 MNHNS, CDR2 SASEGT. The trim removed 1 base at V and 1 base at J, leaving 2 bases unmatched. The chain's CDR3 is CASSEVAGGSYEQYF. The DNA for the CDR3 is TGTGCCAGCAGTGAAGTGGCGGGGGGGTCCTACGAGCAGTACTTC.